Presented here are 26 T cell receptor beta chains from one specimen sequenced in a study of T cell changes during pregnancy in multiple sclerosis. TCRdb keeps only in-frame clones here, not all; method: immunoSEQ multiplex PCR. The top ten hold roughly 0.94% of the sample, which has just under 80,000 clones, over 80% seen once. This sample comprised peripheral blood, obtained in the first trimester of pregnancy. These receptors were obtained from a female donor with multiple sclerosis, enrolled in a pregnancy study.

The J gene is TRBJ2-7, the V gene TRBV7-9, with D possibly matching TRBD2 (5 bases). The CDR3 is 15 amino acids. Germline CDR1 and CDR2: SEHNR and FQNEAQ (reference sequence). V lost 4 bases to trimming and J lost 3 bases, with 16 bases between them. The CDR3 here is CASSSSPPRVYEQYF. The CDR3 DNA reads as TGTGCCAGCAGCTCTAGCCCCCCTAGGGTCTACGAGCAGTACTTC.

V gene TRBV4-1 combines with J gene TRBJ2-3; TRBD1 matches at 7 bases. This CDR3 comprises 16 residues. Germline values: CDR1 MGHRA, CDR2 YSYEKL. Trimming at V came to 1 base and at J to 1 base, leaving 5 bases not matched to a gene. The CDR3 sequence is CASSQGAGGRTDTQYF. The CDR3 DNA reads TGCGCCAGCAGCCAAGGGGCAGGGGGTCGCACAGATACGCAGTATTTT.

The CDR3 loop is CASSYEYEQYF. The CDR3 DNA follows: TGTGCCAGCAGTTACGAGTACGAGCAGTACTTC. V usage is TRBV2 and J usage is TRBJ2-7; no clear D. There are 11 residues in the CDR3. Trimming pared 5 bases from V and 4 bases from J, leaving 6 bases between. The germline gives CDR1 SNHLY, CDR2 FYNNEI. Full variable domain (remainder filled in from reference TRBV2 and TRBJ2-7): EPEVTQTPSHQVTQMGQEVILRCVPISNHLYFYWYRQILGQKVEFLVSFYNNEISEKSEIFDDQFSVERPDGSNFTLKIRSTKLEDSAMYFCASSYEYEQYFGPGTRLTVT.

The V call is TRBV19, the J call TRBJ2-7; TRBD2 matches at 9 bases. This CDR3 is 16 amino acids long. Trimming removed 0 bases from V and 0 bases from J; junction bases left unmatched: 3. The germline CDR1 and CDR2 sequences are LNHDA and SQIVND (reference sequence). The CDR3 sequence is CASSIDSGGHSYEQYF. CDR3 DNA sequence: TGTGCCAGTAGTATAGACAGCGGGGGGCACTCCTACGAGCAGTACTTC.

This sequence joins TRBV2 and TRBJ2-7, with TRBD1 as a possible D gene (6 bases). Deletions cut 7 bases from V and 4 bases from J, with 14 bases between. Germline V lookup: CDR1 SNHLY, CDR2 FYNNEI. CDR3 size: 13 residues. The CDR3 DNA sequence: TGTGCCAGCACCCCGGACAGTCGGTACGAGCAGTACTTC. Its translation: CASTPDSRYEQYF.

The V and J genes are TRBV7-2 and TRBJ2-7; tentatively, D is TRBD1 (5 bases). This CDR3 has 16 residues. Looked up from germline, CDR1 is SGHTA and CDR2 is FQGNSA. Between the trimmed V and J ends, which lost 3 bases and 0 bases, there was a span of 15 bases. CDR3 nucleotide sequence: TGTGCCAGCAGCTTCTTCAGCGACAGTAGCTCCTACGAGCAGTACTTC. Translating gives CASSFFSDSSSYEQYF.

The V and J genes are TRBV28 and TRBJ2-7; 7 bases agree with TRBD2. CDR3 length equals 14 residues. CDR1 is MDHEN, CDR2 SYDVKM, per germline. After removal of 2 bases from V and 0 bases from J, the junction contained 1 base not matched to a gene. CDR3 sequence reads: CASSLGGSSYEQYF. CDR3 bases: TGTGCCAGCAGTTTAGGCGGGAGCTCCTACGAGCAGTACTTC. The full variable domain, in which reference TRBV28 and TRBJ2-7 provide the parts outside the CDR3, is DVKVTQSSRYLVKRTGEKVFLECVQDMDHENMFWYRQDPGLGLRLIYFSYDVKMKEKGDIPEGYSVSREKKERFSLILESASTNQTSMYLCASSLGGSSYEQYFGPGTRLTVT.

The chain combines TRBV29-1 with TRBJ2-7, with D perhaps TRBD2 (7 bases). The CDR3 spans 13 residues. With 7 bases removed from V and 6 bases from J, the gap between germline ends came to 19 bases. CDR1 SQVTM and CDR2 ANQGSEA come from the germline V gene. The CDR3 region has the DNA TGCAGCGCGAGGGGAGGGGGAAGAGTCGAGCAGTACTTC. Its protein product is CSARGGGRVEQYF.

The J gene is TRBJ2-1, the V gene TRBV4-2, with 13 nucleotides matching TRBD2. This CDR3 has 16 residues. Germline CDR1 reads LGHNA; CDR2 reads YNFKEQ. The junction had 5 bases not matched to a gene; V was cut back by 4 bases and J by 5 bases. The CDR3 protein is CASSRRTSGGDNEQFF. In nucleotides, the CDR3 is TGTGCCAGCAGCCGCAGAACTAGCGGGGGGGACAATGAGCAGTTCTTC.

V gene TRBV29-1 combines with J gene TRBJ2-7, with 8 bases fitting TRBD1. Looked up from germline, CDR1 is SQVTM and CDR2 is ANQGSEA. The CDR3 extends over 13 amino acids. Trimming cost V 4 bases and J 4 bases; bases outside gene matches: 6. In DNA, the CDR3 is TGCAGCGTTGGGCAGGGGGCGAGGTACGAGCAGTACTTC. This codes for CSVGQGARYEQYF.

The gene calls are TRBV10-1 and TRBJ2-7; 7 bases map to TRBD2. V lost 5 bases to trimming and J lost 5 bases; unmatched junction nucleotides: 12. The CDR3 loop spans 15 amino acids. CDR1 and CDR2 from the germline V gene are WNHNN and SYGVQD (reference sequence). In nucleotides, the CDR3 is TGCGCCAGCAGTAGTGTCCGGACTAGTGTCAACGAGCAGTACTTC. It encodes CASSSVRTSVNEQYF.

V and J are TRBV6-5 and TRBJ2-7, with 8 nucleotides matching TRBD1. The CDR3 totals 15 residues. Germline V gene sequence: CDR1 MNHEY, CDR2 SVGAGI. V lost 8 bases and J lost 1; bases outside the gene matches: 10. Here the CDR3 DNA reads TGTGCCAGCCAGACGGAAGACAGGGGTTCCTACGAGCAGTACTTC. Translation gives CASQTEDRGSYEQYF.

The chain links TRBV9 to TRBJ1-1, with TRBD1 as a possible D gene (5 bases). This CDR3 comprises 16 residues. V was shortened by 3 bases and J by 1 base, with 16 bases between the two germline ends. CDR1 and CDR2 (germline): SGDLS, YYNGEE. In nucleotides, the CDR3 is TGTGCCAGCAGCGGTAGTGGAGGGGCCGGGAACACTGAAGCTTTCTTT. Its translation: CASSGSGGAGNTEAFF. The full variable domain, rest sourced from reference TRBV9 and TRBJ1-1, is DSGVTQTPKHLITATGQRVTLRCSPRSGDLSVYWYQQSLDQGLQFLIQYYNGEERAKGNILERFSAQQFPDLHSELNLSSLELGDSALYFCASSGSGGAGNTEAFFGQGTRLTVV.

The chain couples TRBV5-1 to TRBJ2-5, with 11 bases aligning to TRBD2. V gave up 3 bases and J gave up 5 bases; unmatched junction bases: 9. Germline CDR1 SGHRS, CDR2 YFSETQ. This CDR3 has 16 amino acids. CDR3 sequence: CASSWVGLAGGETQYF. CDR3 nucleotides: TGCGCCAGCAGCTGGGTTGGGCTAGCGGGAGGCGAGACCCAGTACTTC.

V usage is TRBV5-8 and J usage is TRBJ2-3, with D possibly TRBD2 on 6 matching bases. The CDR3 has 16 residues. Per the germline V gene, CDR1 is SGHTS and CDR2 is YDEGEE. V shed 0 bases and J shed 3 bases, with 14 bases lying between them. In DNA form, the CDR3 reads TGTGCCAGCAGCTTGGTCCCTAGCGTGGGGACAGATACGCAGTATTTT. Translation gives CASSLVPSVGTDTQYF.

The V and J genes are TRBV7-2 and TRBJ2-7, with D uncertain. Trimming pared 0 bases from V and 5 bases from J, leaving 11 bases between. The germline V gene has CDR1 SGHTA and CDR2 FQGNSA. The CDR3 totals 14 residues. The CDR3 sequence: CASSLATNYHEQYF. CDR3 DNA sequence: TGTGCCAGCAGCTTAGCAACAAACTACCACGAGCAGTACTTC.

This chain connects TRBV5-1 to TRBJ2-7; a possible D gene is TRBD2 (6 bases). Trimming shortened V by 0 bases and J by 2 bases, and 15 bases separated the two germline ends. Germline V gives CDR1 SGHRS, CDR2 YFSETQ. The CDR3 is 16 residues long. The CDR3, as DNA: TGCGCCAGCAGCTTGGTATTCGGGAGAGGCCCCTACGAGCAGTACTTC. Its translation is CASSLVFGRGPYEQYF.

V usage is TRBV5-4 and J usage is TRBJ2-2, with 7 nucleotides matching TRBD2. The V gene's germline CDR1 is SGHNT and CDR2 YYREEE (reference sequence). V lost 3 bases and J lost 4; bases outside the gene matches: 6. The CDR3 has 15 amino acids. The CDR3 DNA sequence: TGTGCCAGCAGCTCCGGGACTATCACCACCGGGGAGCTGTTTTTT. Protein sequence: CASSSGTITTGELFF.

This clone was seen only once. The chain employs TRBV28 and TRBJ1-5, with 9 bases matching TRBD1. Germline-derived CDR1 and CDR2 are MDHEN and SYDVKM. J gave up 5 bases and V 6 bases, and 8 bases lay outside the gene matches. The CDR3 totals 15 residues. CDR3 sequence (DNA): TGTGCCAGCAGGCTTACAGGACAGGGGTATCAGCCCCAGCATTTT. This gives the protein CASRLTGQGYQPQHF.

This chain links TRBV7-7 with TRBJ2-1; 12 bases line up with TRBD2. V shed 5 bases and J 10 bases; nucleotides not matched to a gene: 9. CDR3 length equals 15 residues. Germline values: CDR1 SSHAT, CDR2 FNYEAQ (reference sequence). The CDR3 DNA reads as TGTGCCAGCAGCCCGCTAGCGGGAGGGCGAGGGGAGCAGTTCTTC. It translates to CASSPLAGGRGEQFF. Complete variable domain (other parts from reference TRBV7-7 and TRBJ2-1): GAGVSQSPRYKVTKRGQDVTLRCDPISSHATLYWYQQALGQGPEFLTYFNYEAQPDKSGLPSDRFSAERPEGSISTLTIQRTEQRDSAMYRCASSPLAGGRGEQFFGPGTRLTVL.

The V and J genes are TRBV9 and TRBJ2-3; no firm D call. The CDR3 is made up of 14 amino acids. In germline, CDR1 is SGDLS, CDR2 YYNGEE. The V end lost 8 bases, the J end lost 3 bases, and 16 bases lay between the germline ends. The CDR3 reads CASSQAATTDTQYF. The CDR3 bases are TGTGCCAGTAGCCAGGCAGCAACTACAGATACGCAGTATTTT.

The DNA of the CDR3 is TGTGCCAGCAGTGATGGTCAGGGGACAGGGTATGGCTACACCTTC. It codes for CASSDGQGTGYGYTF. This chain connects TRBV25-1 to TRBJ1-2, with TRBD1 matching 9 bases. This CDR3 contains 15 residues. After removal of 3 bases from V and 5 bases from J, the junction contained 7 bases not matched to a gene. In germline, CDR1 is MGHDK, CDR2 SYGVNS.

The chain links TRBV2 to TRBJ1-2, with 9 bases identical to TRBD1. The length of the CDR3 is 14 residues. V dropped 5 bases and J dropped 5; count of bases not matched to a gene: 6. Germline V gives CDR1 SNHLY, CDR2 FYNNEI. The CDR3 region is CASSPQGQGYGYTF. In DNA, the CDR3 is TGTGCCAGCAGTCCCCAAGGACAGGGGTATGGCTACACCTTC.

This clone was seen once. The chain links TRBV29-1 to TRBJ1-1, with TRBD1 matching 10 bases. Germline V gene lookup returns CDR1 SQVTM and CDR2 ANQGSEA. J lost 4 bases, V lost 4 bases, and 6 bases had no gene match. CDR3 size: 14 residues. CDR3 bases: TGCAGCGTTGGGGACAGGGGAGAGGGCACTGAAGCTTTCTTT. It encodes CSVGDRGEGTEAFF.

A single count supports this clone. CDR3 sequence (DNA): TGTGCCAGCAGCTTAAATCCGACCGGGGAGCTGTTTTTT. Protein product: CASSLNPTGELFF. This chain connects TRBV7-3 to TRBJ2-2; D unresolved. In germline, CDR1 is SGHTA, CDR2 FQGTGA. CDR3 length: 13 amino acids. V lost 1 base to trimming and J lost 5 bases, with 5 bases between them.

The gene calls are TRBV11-2 and TRBJ2-7; D might be TRBD1 (6 bases). Trimming took 0 bases from V and 0 from J, leaving 12 bases between them. The CDR3 has 16 residues. Germline V gene sequence: CDR1 SGHAT, CDR2 FQNNGV. The CDR3 coding sequence is TGTGCCAGCAGCTTAGATCTACAGGGAATCTCCTACGAGCAGTACTTC. Its protein is CASSLDLQGISYEQYF.